These 17 T cell receptor beta chains were sequenced from one sample in a study of blood T cells in healthy people across ages. The use of a sample-barcoded 5' primer and a J-beta primer mix characterized a second PCR of roughly 6 to 11 cycles. TCRdb re-called the 5' RACE reads through MiXCR, storing one row per CDR3 protein. This table has some 1.4 million distinct CDR3 sequences, roughly 40% appearing once. Sequencing used blood. These receptors all come from a woman aged 18-29 years in good health.

This clonotype was counted only a few times. The V and J genes are TRBV5-1 and TRBJ1-2; a weak D match, TRBD1 (6 bases). The CDR3 is made up of 13 amino acids. V was cut by 7 bases and J by 2 bases, with 12 bases left in between. CDR1 and CDR2 from the germline V gene are SGHRS and YFSETQ. In nucleotides, the CDR3 is TGCGCCAGCGACCCAACAGGGAACTATGGCTACACCTTC. This encodes CASDPTGNYGYTF.

This clonotype came up a few times. This chain connects TRBV20-1 to TRBJ1-2; 10 bases line up with TRBD1. This CDR3 comprises 13 residues. Germline loops: CDR1 DFQATT, CDR2 SNEGSKA (reference sequence). V was clipped by 7 bases and J by 6 bases; unmatched bases: 8. CDR3 amino acids: CSVKPGQGHGYTF. The DNA of the CDR3 is TGCAGTGTTAAACCGGGACAGGGGCATGGCTACACCTTC.

This clonotype was seen ten or more times. J is TRBJ2-1 and V is TRBV3-1; 8 nucleotides line up with TRBD2. The germline gives CDR1 LGHDT, CDR2 YNNKEL (reference sequence). J was trimmed by 9 bases and V by 2 bases; bases with no gene match: 12. The CDR3 sequence is 16 residues long. The CDR3: CASSQSGLAGMGEQFF. CDR3 bases: TGTGCCAGCAGCCAAAGTGGGTTAGCGGGGATGGGTGAGCAGTTCTTC.

This clonotype was picked up a small number of times. This chain joins TRBV7-2 and TRBJ2-1; possibly TRBD1 or TRBD2 for D (5 bases each). The germline CDR1 and CDR2 sequences are SGHTA and FQGNSA. The germline V and J ends were trimmed by 5 bases and 2 bases, with 10 bases remaining between them. The CDR3 length is 14 residues. CDR3 DNA: TGTGCCAGCAGCGTTCCGGGACCCTACAATGAGCAGTTCTTC. Translated, it gives CASSVPGPYNEQFF. Variable domain in full (rest from reference TRBV7-2 and TRBJ2-1): GAGVSQSPSNKVTEKGKDVELRCDPISGHTALYWYRQSLGQGLEFLIYFQGNSAPDKSGLPSDRFSAERTGGSVSTLTIQRTQQEDSAVYLCASSVPGPYNEQFFGPGTRLTVL.

This clonotype was found a few times. The genes are TRBV6-5 and TRBJ2-7; D unclear. The length of the CDR3 is 14 residues. Looked up from germline, CDR1 is MNHEY and CDR2 is SVGAGI. V dropped 1 base and J dropped 0 bases, with 7 bases sitting between them. The CDR3 here is CASSYWPSSYEQYF. The CDR3 bases are TGTGCCAGCAGTTACTGGCCGAGCTCCTACGAGCAGTACTTC.

V and J are TRBV4-1 and TRBJ2-5; D gene unclear. This CDR3 spans 18 amino acids. CDR1 and CDR2 from the germline V gene are MGHRA and YSYEKL. V was shortened by 1 base and J by 0 bases, with 18 bases between the two germline ends. For the CDR3, the DNA is TGCGCCAGCAGCCAAGTAATTTTAGGGCTGGGCAACCAAGAGACCCAGTACTTC. Translation gives CASSQVILGLGNQETQYF.

Written as DNA, the CDR3 is TGCGCCAGCAGCTTGCTGGGACTAGCGGACAATGAGCAGTTCTTC. It translates to CASSLLGLADNEQFF. The chain carries TRBV5-1 and TRBJ2-1, with 11 bases matching TRBD2. Germline V lookup: CDR1 SGHRS, CDR2 YFSETQ. V lost 1 base and J lost 5; bases outside the gene matches: 2. This CDR3 spans 15 amino acids.

The table lists this clonotype with many counts. The chain links TRBV10-3 to TRBJ2-7; 10 bases line up with TRBD2. The V gene's germline CDR1 is ENHRY and CDR2 SYGVKD. J was trimmed by 2 bases and V by 9 bases; bases with no gene match: 7. There are 14 residues in the CDR3. CDR3 loop: CAMATGTSAYEQYF. Here the CDR3 DNA reads TGTGCCATGGCTACCGGGACTAGCGCCTACGAGCAGTACTTC.

The rearrangement joins TRBV12-3 or TRBV12-4 to TRBJ1-6; 8 positions agree with TRBD1. The CDR3 is 15 amino acids. V lost 3 bases and J lost 6; bases outside the gene matches: 4. The CDR3 DNA follows: TGTGCCAGCAGTTTCGGGACAGGCAGTAATTCACCCCTCCACTTT. Translating it yields CASSFGTGSNSPLHF.

The sample holds a few counts of this clonotype. This rearrangement joins TRBV18 to TRBJ1-5, with a weak D call TRBD1 (6 bases). The CDR3 extends over 13 amino acids. V dropped 2 bases and J dropped 10 bases, with 12 bases sitting between them. Germline V CDR1 and CDR2: KGHSH, LQKENI. The CDR3 region is CASSPSEGDPQHF. CDR3 bases: TGTGCCAGCTCACCATCGGAGGGGGACCCCCAGCATTTT.

This clonotype was seen more than once but under ten times. The rearrangement links TRBV20-1 to TRBJ2-1, with 15 nucleotides matching TRBD2. There are 16 residues in the CDR3. J gave up 4 bases and V 6 bases, and 7 bases lay outside the gene matches. Per germline, CDR1 DFQATT and CDR2 SNEGSKA (reference sequence). The CDR3 nucleotides read TGCAGTGCGCGGACTAGCGGGAGGGCCTCTTACAATGAGCAGTTCTTC. Protein: CSARTSGRASYNEQFF.

The chain joins TRBV6-5 to TRBJ2-7; 13 positions agree with TRBD2. This CDR3 is built from 15 residues. V dropped 5 bases and J dropped 7; count of bases not matched to a gene: 8. From germline, CDR1 is MNHEY and CDR2 SVGAGI. The chain's CDR3 is CASSRRLAGGEEQYF. The CDR3 DNA follows: TGTGCCAGCAGTCGAAGACTAGCGGGAGGTGAGGAGCAGTACTTC.

This clonotype was seen ten or more times. The V and J genes are TRBV3-1 and TRBJ2-5; no firm D call. Germline-derived CDR1 and CDR2 are LGHDT and YNNKEL (reference sequence). Trimming stripped 6 bases from V and 5 bases from J, with 10 bases between. This CDR3 spans 12 amino acids. This chain's CDR3 is CASSRVGETQYF. The CDR3 coding sequence is TGTGCCAGCAGTCGCGTTGGGGAGACCCAGTACTTC.

A remark on this clonotype: A junction end diverges from the germline sequence, so it may reflect a read error. The V call is TRBV6-5, the J call TRBJ2-7; a possible D gene is TRBD1 (5 bases). The CDR3 extends over 13 amino acids. Per the germline V gene, CDR1 is MNHEY and CDR2 is SVGAGI. DNA of the CDR3: TGTGTCAGCAGGGTAGGTCCCTCCTACGAGCAGTACTTC. Encoded protein: CVSRVGPSYEQYF.

This clonotype occurred a few times. This chain links TRBV11-2 with TRBJ2-2, with 9 bases matching TRBD1. This CDR3 spans 16 amino acids. Germline CDR1 reads SGHAT; CDR2 reads FQNNGV. Trimming took 4 bases from V and 1 from J; bases not matched to a gene: 4. As DNA, the CDR3 is TGTGCCAGCAGCTCGGGGACAGGGAAGAACACCGGGGAGCTGTTTTTT. This gives the protein CASSSGTGKNTGELFF.

The chain has TRBV20-1 and TRBJ2-3; 8 nucleotides align to TRBD2. V was clipped by 1 base and J by 2 bases; unmatched bases: 14. CDR1 and CDR2 from the germline V gene are DFQATT and SNEGSKA (reference sequence). CDR3 length: 18 amino acids. The CDR3 region is CSARAGGLAGDPTDTQYF. CDR3 nucleotide sequence: TGCAGTGCTAGAGCCGGGGGGCTAGCGGGCGACCCCACAGATACGCAGTATTTT.

The chain employs TRBV14 and TRBJ2-5, with 10 positions matching TRBD2. CDR1 is SGHDN, CDR2 FVKESK, per germline. V was pared by 0 bases and J by 5 bases, with 15 bases of the junction left unmatched. This CDR3 is 19 amino acids long. DNA of the CDR3: TGTGCCAGCAGCCAAGAAGTTCCCGCTCTCAGCGGGAGGGGGGAGACCCAGTACTTC. Protein product: CASSQEVPALSGRGETQYF.